The 13 T cell receptor beta chains below come from one sample, sequenced in a study of OX40 agonist ivuxolimab in advanced cancers. Some clones are missing from TCRdb's copy, which holds only in-frame ones; the method was immunoSEQ multiplex PCR. The sample has about 100,000 clones, 91% seen once. The material was CD4+ or CD8+ T cells sorted from blood, obtained in a trial of the OX40 agonist ivuxolimab. Receptor source: an adult with an advanced solid tumor such as melanoma, head and neck, liver or kidney cancer.

The chain carries TRBV11-2 and TRBJ2-1; possibly TRBD1 for D (6 bases). The CDR3 extends over 13 amino acids. V lost 4 bases to trimming and J lost 10 bases, with 14 bases between them. Germline CDR1 reads SGHAT; CDR2 reads FQNNGV. This CDR3 reads CASSSKLGAEQFF. CDR3 nucleotides: TGTGCCAGCAGCTCCAAGCTGGGGGCCGAGCAGTTCTTC.

The chain couples TRBV19 to TRBJ1-3, with unresolved D. With 6 bases removed from V and 2 bases from J, the gap between germline ends came to 14 bases. This CDR3 spans 15 amino acids. CDR1 is LNHDA and CDR2 is SQIVND in the germline V gene (reference sequence). The CDR3 here is CASRQNRNPGNTIYF. DNA of the CDR3: TGTGCCAGTAGGCAAAATCGGAACCCTGGAAACACCATATATTTT. The whole variable domain, filled in from reference TRBV19 and TRBJ1-3, reads DGGITQSPKYLFRKEGQNVTLSCEQNLNHDAMYWYRQDPGQGLRLIYYSQIVNDFQKGDIAEGYSVSREKKESFPLTVTSAQKNPTAFYLCASRQNRNPGNTIYFGEGSWLTVV.

The rearrangement uses TRBV7-6 and TRBJ2-5, with 7 positions matching TRBD1. CDR1 is SGHVS and CDR2 is FNYEAQ in the germline V gene. V lost 5 bases to trimming and J lost 5 bases; unmatched junction nucleotides: 8. The CDR3 has 14 amino acids. The CDR3 is CASSPPGQRETQYF. The CDR3 bases are TGTGCCAGCAGCCCCCCGGGACAGCGGGAGACCCAGTACTTC.

The chain carries TRBV20-1 and TRBJ2-7, with D hard to call. Germline V gene lookup returns CDR1 DFQATT and CDR2 SNEGSKA (reference sequence). The V and J ends lost 5 bases and 4 bases respectively, with 9 bases between them. CDR3 length: 11 residues. CDR3 nucleotides: TGCAGTGCTTACGCCCGTTACGAGCAGTACTTC. It codes for CSAYARYEQYF.

This clone was seen once. The rearrangement links TRBV28 to TRBJ2-5; D is undetermined. The CDR3 sequence is 12 residues long. Germline-derived CDR1 and CDR2 are MDHEN and SYDVKM. V lost 7 bases and J 5 bases, leaving 11 bases between the germline ends. The CDR3 bases are TGTGCCAGCACTAAACAAGAGGAGACCCAGTACTTC. This encodes CASTKQEETQYF.

The chain has TRBV7-9 and TRBJ1-4, with D perhaps TRBD1 (6 bases). This CDR3 contains 14 residues. With 5 bases removed from V and 4 bases from J, the gap between germline ends came to 11 bases. Germline CDR1 reads SEHNR; CDR2 reads FQNEAQ (reference sequence). DNA of the CDR3: TGTGCCAGCAGCCGCGACAGGAATAATGAAAAACTGTTTTTT. This sequence encodes CASSRDRNNEKLFF.

The chain uses TRBV9 and TRBJ2-3; D is possibly TRBD2 (5 bases). Trimming shortened V by 0 bases and J by 1 base, and 9 bases separated the two germline ends. CDR1 is SGDLS and CDR2 is YYNGEE in the germline V gene. This CDR3 has 15 amino acids. This chain's CDR3 is CASSVGTLRTDTQYF. CDR3 sequence (DNA): TGTGCCAGCAGCGTAGGGACTCTCCGCACAGATACGCAGTATTTT. The entire variable domain, with the rest obtained from reference TRBV9 and TRBJ2-3, is as follows: DSGVTQTPKHLITATGQRVTLRCSPRSGDLSVYWYQQSLDQGLQFLIQYYNGEERAKGNILERFSAQQFPDLHSELNLSSLELGDSALYFCASSVGTLRTDTQYFGPGTRLTVL.

The rearrangement links TRBV7-6 to TRBJ1-2; 11 bases match TRBD1. The germline CDR1 and CDR2 sequences are SGHVS and FNYEAQ. The CDR3 loop spans 14 amino acids. J was trimmed by 8 bases and V by 5 bases; bases with no gene match: 7. CDR3 in amino acids: CASSIGQGAVGYTF. The CDR3 DNA is TGTGCCAGCAGCATTGGACAGGGGGCGGTGGGCTACACCTTC.

This chain connects TRBV5-1 to TRBJ2-5; D is possibly TRBD2 (5 bases). Trimming stripped 4 bases from V and 4 bases from J, with 14 bases between. Germline V gene sequence: CDR1 SGHRS, CDR2 YFSETQ. This CDR3 is 14 amino acids long. CDR3 DNA sequence: TGCGCCAGCAGCCCGGACGGGGTGGGAGAGACCCAGTACTTC. This codes for CASSPDGVGETQYF.

The J gene is TRBJ2-7, the V gene TRBV28; 7 bases map to TRBD2. In germline, CDR1 is MDHEN, CDR2 SYDVKM. V was clipped by 5 bases and J by 0 bases; unmatched bases: 4. This CDR3 is built from 14 residues. CDR3 sequence reads: CASSGGTNSYEQYF. DNA for the CDR3: TGTGCCAGCAGTGGGGGGACTAACTCCTACGAGCAGTACTTC.

The chain has TRBV14 and TRBJ2-1; D is ambiguous. The CDR3 contains 14 residues. V dropped 1 base and J dropped 8 bases, with 12 bases sitting between them. Germline values: CDR1 SGHDN, CDR2 FVKESK. CDR3 loop: CASSQVRVGHEQFF. The DNA of the CDR3 is TGTGCCAGCAGCCAAGTACGGGTAGGGCATGAGCAGTTCTTC.

V is TRBV5-1 and J is TRBJ2-1; weak D call: TRBD2 (5 bases). The V and J ends lost 2 bases and 5 bases respectively, with 11 bases between them. Germline lookup yields CDR1 SGHRS and CDR2 YFSETQ. The CDR3 runs 14 residues. This CDR3 is CASSLGWRDNEQFF. CDR3 coding DNA: TGCGCCAGCAGCTTAGGTTGGCGGGACAATGAGCAGTTCTTC. Looking up the rest from reference TRBV5-1 and TRBJ2-1 gives the full variable domain: KAGVTQTPRYLIKTRGQQVTLSCSPISGHRSVSWYQQTPGQGLQFLFEYFSETQRNKGNFPGRFSGRQFSNSRSEMNVSTLELGDSALYLCASSLGWRDNEQFFGPGTRLTVL.

The V call is TRBV5-6, the J call TRBJ1-5; no reliable D call. V was pared by 4 bases and J by 2 bases, with 10 bases between. The CDR3 totals 14 residues. Germline loops: CDR1 SGHDT, CDR2 YYEEEE. CDR3 nucleotide sequence: TGTGCCAGCAGCCGAGGGTTAGGCAATCAGCCCCAGCATTTT. Protein product: CASSRGLGNQPQHF. The full variable domain, with the rest looked up from reference TRBV5-6 and TRBJ1-5, is DAGVTQSPTHLIKTRGQQVTLRCSPKSGHDTVSWYQQALGQGPQFIFQYYEEEERQRGNFPDRFSGHQFPNYSSELNVNALLLGDSALYLCASSRGLGNQPQHFGDGTRLSIL.